Following are 32 T cell receptor beta chains from one sample sequenced in a study of T cell repertoires in aging, cancer and after chemotherapy. A mixed TRB-A/B primer pool amplified rearranged TRB by multiplex touch-down PCR. TCRdb called the multiplex PCR reads again in MiXCR, with one record for every CDR3 protein. The table records 4,500 to 5,000 distinct CDR3 sequences, approximately 30% of them present only once. Amplification of TCR beta used genomic DNA extracted from peripheral blood. The sample consisted of blood. The receptors were gathered from a human donor with a blood cancer.

The rearrangement uses TRBV5-4 and TRBJ1-1, with a possible D match to TRBD1 (5 bases). V shed 6 bases and J shed 10 bases, with 22 bases lying between them. CDR1 and CDR2 from the germline V gene are SGHNT and YYREEE (reference sequence). The CDR3 spans 14 residues. Here the CDR3 DNA reads TGTGCCAGCACCGCGCTAGGAGGGGCCCTCGGAGCTTTCTTT. Its protein is CASTALGGALGAFF.

This clonotype was counted between two and nine times. V and J are TRBV6-2 or TRBV6-3 and TRBJ2-2; D possibly matches TRBD1 or TRBD2 (6 bases each). This CDR3 contains 14 residues. Germline loops: CDR1 MNHEY, CDR2 SVGEGT. Trimming removed 3 bases from V and 6 bases from J, with 11 bases in between. CDR3 amino acids: CASSYSRGPGELFF. The CDR3 nucleotides are TGTGCCAGCAGTTATTCACGGGGGCCCGGGGAGCTGTTTTTT.

CDR3 protein: CASSSRLAGGPGRETQYF. The CDR3 DNA is TGTGCCAGCAGCTCTCGACTAGCGGGGGGGCCGGGGAGAGAGACCCAGTACTTC. The genes are TRBV5-4 and TRBJ2-5; 14 bases are a match to TRBD2. The CDR3 sequence is 18 residues long. J gave up 4 bases and V 3 bases, and 11 bases lay outside the gene matches. In germline, CDR1 is SGHNT, CDR2 YYREEE (reference sequence).

This clonotype was counted a few times. The chain uses TRBV6-5 and TRBJ2-3; 12 bases match TRBD2. The CDR3 sequence is 20 residues long. Germline trimming cut 0 bases from V and 0 bases from J; bases unmatched to any gene: 10. Germline CDR1 reads MNHEY; CDR2 reads SVGAGI. CDR3 amino acids: CASSYSIASGGATSTDTQYF. CDR3 nucleotide sequence: TGTGCCAGCAGTTACTCGATAGCTAGCGGGGGGGCCACTAGCACAGATACGCAGTATTTT.

This clonotype is classed as large. This rearrangement joins TRBV29-1 to TRBJ2-7, with D tentatively TRBD1 (6 bases). This CDR3 contains 14 residues. V gave up 6 bases and J gave up 0 bases, with 15 bases separating them. Looked up from germline, CDR1 is SQVTM and CDR2 is ANQGSEA. The CDR3 DNA is TGCAGCGTCCGAACAGGGCCGAGCTCCTACGAGCAGTACTTC. It yields the protein CSVRTGPSSYEQYF.

This clonotype is deemed medium-sized. The rearrangement uses TRBV29-1 and TRBJ2-3; D is ambiguous. The germline gives CDR1 SQVTM, CDR2 ANQGSEA. The V end lost 7 bases, the J end lost 5 bases, and 7 bases lay between the germline ends. CDR3 length equals 10 residues. As DNA, the CDR3 is TGCAGCGCTCACAGAGATACGCAGTATTTT. This translates into CSAHRDTQYF.

In this sample, this clonotype turned up once. The J gene is TRBJ2-1, the V gene TRBV6-4, with D unresolved. Trimming took 6 bases from V and 0 from J, leaving 9 bases between them. Germline V gene lookup returns CDR1 MRHNA and CDR2 SNTAGT. CDR3 length: 14 residues. For the CDR3, the DNA is TGTGCCAGCAGCCCCGTTGGCTCCTACAATGAGCAGTTCTTC. Its translation: CASSPVGSYNEQFF.

The chain couples TRBV27 to TRBJ2-7; possible D gene TRBD1, 6 bases. Germline V gene sequence: CDR1 MNHEY, CDR2 SMNVEV (reference sequence). There are 16 residues in the CDR3. V gave up 5 bases and J gave up 1 base, with 18 bases separating them. The chain's CDR3 is CASSTRLQGPSYEQYF. In DNA form, the CDR3 reads TGTGCCAGCAGTACTAGATTACAGGGACCTTCCTACGAGCAGTACTTC.

This clonotype was counted a few times. The V call is TRBV20-1, the J call TRBJ1-2; D remains unclear. Per germline, CDR1 DFQATT and CDR2 SNEGSKA (reference sequence). The CDR3 spans 12 residues. V shed 6 bases and J shed 1 base, with 9 bases lying between them. CDR3 in amino acids: CSAEPINYGYTF. The CDR3, as DNA: TGCAGTGCCGAACCGATTAACTATGGCTACACCTTC.

This clonotype has only a few counts. The genes are TRBV18 and TRBJ1-5, with D unclear. The CDR3 loop spans 15 amino acids. The germline V gene has CDR1 KGHSH and CDR2 LQKENI. The V end lost 6 bases, the J end lost 1 base, and 13 bases lay between the germline ends. CDR3 loop: CASSPERLSNQPQHF. Here the CDR3 DNA reads TGTGCCAGCTCTCCGGAAAGGTTGAGCAATCAGCCCCAGCATTTT.

The rearrangement uses TRBV15 and TRBJ1-2, with D possibly matching TRBD1 (5 bases). This CDR3 region has 16 residues. The V end lost 3 bases, the J end lost 8 bases, and 22 bases lay between the germline ends. Looked up from germline, CDR1 is LNHNV and CDR2 is YYDKDF (reference sequence). CDR3 amino acids: CATSSYRDLLWEGYTF. The CDR3 coding sequence is TGTGCCACCAGCAGTTACCGGGACCTACTTTGGGAGGGCTACACCTTC.

This clonotype was counted between two and nine times. The rearrangement uses TRBV5-6 and TRBJ1-2, with D possibly being TRBD1 (6 bases). The germline CDR1 and CDR2 sequences are SGHDT and YYEEEE. This CDR3 is 15 amino acids long. The V and J ends lost 4 bases and 1 base respectively, with 14 bases between them. In nucleotides, the CDR3 is TGTGCCAGCAGCCGCCAGGGGTCACATAACTATGGCTACACCTTC. Protein: CASSRQGSHNYGYTF.

V and J are TRBV12-3 or TRBV12-4 and TRBJ2-5; a possible D gene is TRBD1 (6 bases). The CDR3 runs 12 residues. Trimming removed 5 bases from V and 4 bases from J, with 8 bases in between. The CDR3 is CASSLGAETQYF. The DNA of the CDR3 is TGTGCCAGCAGTCTGGGGGCAGAGACCCAGTACTTC.

Sample share makes this clonotype large (0.1 to 1%). The V call is TRBV29-1, the J call TRBJ2-5; 11 bases agree with TRBD1. Unmatched junction bases numbered 6, after V lost 4 bases and J lost 2 bases. The CDR3 contains 15 residues. The germline gives CDR1 SQVTM, CDR2 ANQGSEA. The CDR3 sequence is CSVAWGTGGQETQYF. The CDR3 bases are TGCAGCGTTGCCTGGGGGACAGGGGGTCAAGAGACCCAGTACTTC.

This clonotype has just a few counts. This chain connects TRBV27 to TRBJ2-6; D gene ambiguous. V lost 2 bases and J 2 bases, leaving 7 bases between the germline ends. The CDR3 covers 15 residues. The germline gives CDR1 MNHEY, CDR2 SMNVEV (reference sequence). The CDR3, as DNA: TGTGCCAGCAGTTTAGAGGCGACTGGGGCCAACGTCCTGACTTTC. Translated, it gives CASSLEATGANVLTF.

This clonotype appeared a few times. The rearrangement uses TRBV27 and TRBJ1-6; tentatively, D is TRBD1 (6 bases). The CDR3 extends over 18 amino acids. CDR1 and CDR2 (germline): MNHEY, SMNVEV (reference sequence). Trimming pared 3 bases from V and 0 bases from J, leaving 15 bases between. The CDR3 spells CASSFRQVGGSYNSPLHF. CDR3 nucleotide sequence: TGTGCCAGCAGTTTCCGACAGGTTGGGGGCTCCTATAATTCACCCCTCCACTTT.

In its sample, this clonotype was seen a few times. The chain uses TRBV7-9 and TRBJ1-1; TRBD1 is a possible D gene (6 bases). The germline CDR1 and CDR2 sequences are SEHNR and FQNEAQ (reference sequence). The CDR3 length is 12 residues. Trimming cost V 4 bases and J 7 bases, with 10 bases left between them. Here the CDR3 reads CASSSDSLEAFF. In DNA form, the CDR3 reads TGTGCCAGCAGCTCGGACAGCCTTGAAGCTTTCTTT. Complete variable domain (other parts from reference TRBV7-9 and TRBJ1-1): DTGVSQNPRHKITKRGQNVTFRCDPISEHNRLYWYRQTLGQGPEFLTYFQNEAQLEKSRLLSDRFSAERPKGSFSTLEIQRTEQGDSAMYLCASSSDSLEAFFGQGTRLTVV.

This clonotype was counted only a few times. The CDR3 region is CASNPLGTGEETQYF. CDR3 DNA sequence: TGTGCCAGCAATCCCCTGGGGACAGGGGAAGAGACCCAGTACTTC. This rearrangement joins TRBV18 to TRBJ2-5, with 10 nucleotides matching TRBD1. CDR3 length equals 15 residues. CDR1 and CDR2 (germline): KGHSH, LQKENI. Unmatched junction bases numbered 9, after V lost 8 bases and J lost 3 bases.

V and J are TRBV5-1 and TRBJ2-7; 10 bases are a match to TRBD2. The CDR3 loop spans 13 amino acids. The ends lost 8 bases at V and 9 bases at J; junction bases unmatched: 11. Germline V gene lookup returns CDR1 SGHRS and CDR2 YFSETQ. The DNA for the CDR3 is TGCGCCAGTAGTATAGCGGGGGGCTCGTCGCAGTACTTC. Amino acids: CASSIAGGSSQYF.

A note on this clonotype: Mismatch with germline at one junction end may stem from a read error. The J gene is TRBJ1-2, the V gene TRBV30, with a possible D match to TRBD1 (5 bases). The CDR3 is 15 residues long. Germline CDR1 and CDR2: GTSNPN and SVGIG (reference sequence). The CDR3 nucleotides are TGTGACTGGAGGACTAAGGACACGGCCGTCTATGGCTACACCTTC. Its protein is CDWRTKDTAVYGYTF.

This chain joins TRBV5-1 and TRBJ2-5, with D perhaps given as TRBD1 or TRBD2 (6 bases each). The CDR3 is 13 amino acids. Between the trimmed V and J ends, which lost 2 bases and 5 bases, there was a span of 10 bases. Germline CDR1 SGHRS, CDR2 YFSETQ. CDR3 in DNA: TGCGCCAGCAGCTTCCAGGGGAGGGAGACCCAGTACTTC. Protein sequence: CASSFQGRETQYF.

This clonotype was counted only a few times. The chain combines TRBV4-3 with TRBJ2-3, with D uncertain. The CDR3 extends over 16 amino acids. V was trimmed by 0 bases and J by 2 bases, leaving 12 bases between them. Per the germline V gene, CDR1 is LGHNA and CDR2 is YSLEER. The CDR3 here is CASSQDSITPTDTQYF. CDR3 sequence (DNA): TGCGCCAGCAGCCAAGATAGTATCACTCCCACAGATACGCAGTATTTT.

The CDR3 spells CASSGHSGAYNEQFF. The DNA for the CDR3 is TGTGCCAGCAGTGGGCATAGCGGGGCTTACAATGAGCAGTTCTTC. The V call is TRBV12-3 or TRBV12-4, the J call TRBJ2-1; 8 bases agree with TRBD2. The length of the CDR3 is 15 residues. Germline trimming cut 5 bases from V and 4 bases from J; bases unmatched to any gene: 7.

The V and J genes are TRBV7-6 and TRBJ2-3; TRBD1 matches 11 bases. J was trimmed by 2 bases and V by 3 bases; bases with no gene match: 4. The CDR3 sequence is 16 residues long. CDR1 is SGHVS and CDR2 is FNYEAQ in the germline V gene. This CDR3 reads CASSLDRGLYTDTQYF. The CDR3 region has the DNA TGTGCCAGCAGCTTGGACAGGGGGCTCTACACAGATACGCAGTATTTT.

Comment on this clonotype: A much larger clonotype is one base distant, so this may be a read error. The J gene is TRBJ2-6, the V gene TRBV30; a weak D match, TRBD2 (6 bases). Germline V lookup: CDR1 GTSNPN, CDR2 SVGIG (reference sequence). The CDR3 contains 18 residues. The V gene lost 0 bases and the J gene lost 8 bases, with 23 bases spanning the gap. The CDR3 region is CAWSVYRGRRAGTNVLTF. DNA for the CDR3: TGTGCCTGGAGTGTATACCGAGGCCGGAGGGCCGGGACCAACGTCCTGACTTTC.

By frequency in the sample, this clonotype is medium-sized (0.01 to 0.1%). The chain has TRBV5-6 and TRBJ2-7; D unclear. CDR1 is SGHDT, CDR2 YYEEEE, per germline. The CDR3 sequence is 13 residues long. V shed 4 bases and J shed 1 base, with 9 bases lying between them. Here the CDR3 reads CASSPGPSYEQYF. In DNA, the CDR3 is TGTGCCAGCAGCCCCGGGCCTTCCTACGAGCAGTACTTC.

The chain has TRBV20-1 and TRBJ2-6; D uncertain. The CDR3 is 15 residues long. Per the germline V gene, CDR1 is DFQATT and CDR2 is SNEGSKA (reference sequence). The V gene lost 1 base and the J gene lost 0 bases, with 7 bases spanning the gap. CDR3 nucleotide sequence: TGCAGTGCTAGAGTTGGCACCTCTGGGGCCAACGTCCTGACTTTC. It encodes CSARVGTSGANVLTF.

This chain joins TRBV7-2 and TRBJ1-2; no definite D call. Germline CDR1 and CDR2: SGHTA and FQGNSA. This CDR3 contains 13 residues. V was pared by 2 bases and J by 4 bases, with 8 bases between. CDR3 DNA sequence: TGTGCCAGCAGCTTAAGGGTTTTCTATGGCTACACCTTC. Translated, it gives CASSLRVFYGYTF.

The chain combines TRBV10-3 with TRBJ2-5; D might be TRBD2 (7 bases). V was shortened by 2 bases and J by 2 bases, with 18 bases between the two germline ends. The V gene's germline CDR1 is ENHRY and CDR2 SYGVKD. The CDR3 is 17 amino acids. The CDR3 DNA follows: TGTGCCATCAGTGAGATAGGCCGGGGGGCTTTACAAGAGACCCAGTACTTC. It is translated as CAISEIGRGALQETQYF.

V is TRBV5-6 and J is TRBJ2-3; 10 bases line up with TRBD1. The CDR3 length is 15 residues. The ends lost 3 bases at V and 4 bases at J; junction bases unmatched: 5. The germline V gene encodes CDR1 SGHDT and CDR2 YYEEEE. CDR3 sequence reads: CASSSGQGIPDTQYF. The DNA of the CDR3 is TGTGCCAGCAGCTCGGGACAGGGGATCCCAGATACGCAGTATTTT. Full variable domain (outside the CDR3, taken from reference TRBV5-6 and TRBJ2-3): DAGVTQSPTHLIKTRGQQVTLRCSPKSGHDTVSWYQQALGQGPQFIFQYYEEEERQRGNFPDRFSGHQFPNYSSELNVNALLLGDSALYLCASSSGQGIPDTQYFGPGTRLTVL.

The chain combines TRBV28 with TRBJ1-6; D may be TRBD1 (5 bases). Trimming pared 5 bases from V and 4 bases from J, leaving 9 bases between. CDR3 length equals 14 residues. Germline-derived CDR1 and CDR2 are MDHEN and SYDVKM. This chain's CDR3 is CASSPGGYNSPLHF. CDR3 coding DNA: TGTGCCAGCAGTCCCGGGGGGTATAATTCACCCCTCCACTTT.

The chain joins TRBV5-4 to TRBJ1-4; possibly TRBD1 for D (6 bases). CDR1 and CDR2 (germline): SGHNT, YYREEE (reference sequence). CDR3 length: 17 amino acids. The V end was cut by 0 bases, the J end by 0 bases, with 12 bases between. The CDR3: CASSLAGARATNEKLFF. CDR3 coding DNA: TGTGCCAGCAGCTTGGCAGGGGCAAGAGCAACTAATGAAAAACTGTTTTTT.